The clone carrying this TCR beta chain was picked up one time. The record originates from a study of CD8+ T cells in alopecia areata. This CDR3 is 13 amino acids long. V shed 6 bases and J shed 2 bases, with 11 bases lying between them. Germline V CDR1 and CDR2: SGHAT, FQNNGV. cDNA prepared by RNA extraction and subsequent reverse transcription served as the template for sequencing. Some clones are missing from TCRdb's copy, which holds only in-frame ones; the method was immunoSEQ multiplex PCR. The sample yields about 180,000 clones, 50% to 70% seen once. Sequenced material: CD4+ T cells sorted from blood, taken at week 0. V usage is TRBV11-2 and J usage is TRBJ2-7; D is possibly TRBD1 (5 bases). The clonotype comes from a human donor with alopecia areata. The CDR3 nucleotides read TGTGCCAGCAGGAAGACAGTCCCCTACGAGCAGTACTTC. Translating it yields CASRKTVPYEQYF.